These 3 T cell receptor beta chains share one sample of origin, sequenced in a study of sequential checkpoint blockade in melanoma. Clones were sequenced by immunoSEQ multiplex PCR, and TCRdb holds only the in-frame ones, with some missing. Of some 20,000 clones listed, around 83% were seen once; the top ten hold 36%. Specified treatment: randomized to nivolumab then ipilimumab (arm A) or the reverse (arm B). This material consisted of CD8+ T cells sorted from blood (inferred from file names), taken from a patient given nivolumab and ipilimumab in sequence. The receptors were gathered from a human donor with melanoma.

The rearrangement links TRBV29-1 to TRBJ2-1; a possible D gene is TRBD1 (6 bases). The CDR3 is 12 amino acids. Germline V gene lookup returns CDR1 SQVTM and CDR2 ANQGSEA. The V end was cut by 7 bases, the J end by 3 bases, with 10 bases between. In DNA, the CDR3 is TGCAGCGCCCTGACAGGCTACAATGAGCAGTTCTTC. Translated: CSALTGYNEQFF.

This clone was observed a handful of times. In DNA form, the CDR3 reads TGTGCCAGTACGGGACAGCAAACCTACGAGCAGTACTTC. As protein: CASTGQQTYEQYF. The rearrangement uses TRBV19 and TRBJ2-7; TRBD1 aligns across 7 bases. Losses at the gene ends were 7 bases for V and 2 bases for J; bases not matched to a gene: 5. The germline gives CDR1 LNHDA, CDR2 SQIVND (reference sequence). The CDR3 totals 13 residues.

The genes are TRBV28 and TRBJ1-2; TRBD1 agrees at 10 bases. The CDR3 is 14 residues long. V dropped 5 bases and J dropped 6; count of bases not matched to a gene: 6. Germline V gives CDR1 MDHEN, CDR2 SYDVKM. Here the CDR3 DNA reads TGTGCCAGCAGTACCGGGACAGGGGCTGATGGCTACACCTTC. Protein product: CASSTGTGADGYTF.